This T cell receptor (beta chain) was obtained from a study of CD8+CD57+ T cells in acquired aplastic anemia. Turning to the study itself: An average of about 3.4 ug of DNA was obtained from sorted CD4+ and CD8+ cells. Average CD4+ read depth in healthy donors was approximately 11 million reads. Broader study findings: About 30 was the count of CD8+ CDR3 sequences that patients shared with controls. CD8+ Simpson's diversity in patients was not significantly different from that in controls.

Genomic DNA, serving as template, underwent TCR beta VDJ and CDR3 profiling. MiXCR, run by TCRdb on the reads, gives a single entry per CDR3 protein. Among about 420,000 distinct CDR3 sequences, roughly 64% were seen once, and the ten largest hold more than 3.5%. Concerning this clonotype: Its cognate antigen is unknown.

This CDR3 comprises 17 residues. In germline, CDR1 is SGHTA, CDR2 FQGNSA. V lost 1 base and J 13 bases, leaving 23 bases between the germline ends. Material for sequencing was sorted CD4+, CD8+, or CD8+CD57+ T cells (not recorded which) from PBMCs. J is TRBJ1-6 and V is TRBV7-2, with D unclear. The sequence was collected from a human donor in good health, serving as a control. CDR3 protein: CASSLVVGICSILPLHF. The DNA for the CDR3 is TGTGCCAGCAGCTTAGTTGTGGGGATCTGCAGTATTTTGCCCCTCCACTTT.